A single sample is the source of the 26 T cell receptor beta chains below, sequenced in a study of blood T cells in healthy people across ages (dated by TCRdb to 2013 to 2016). Libraries came from 5' RACE. The data were produced on an Illumina HiSeq 2500. A second PCR of about 6 to 12 cycles was run with a J-beta primer mix and a sample-barcoded 5' primer. Using fastp at Q25 and MiXCR, TCRdb reprocessed the public reads and kept productive beta chains. Rows with one shared CDR3 protein collapse into an entry with the most common genes and DNA. A total of more than 700,000 distinct CDR3 sequences appear in this sample, about 48% of them only once. The biggest ten clones account for roughly two fifths of the sample. The sequenced material came from blood. The receptors shown here come from a man older than 75 in good health.

V and J are TRBV6-5 and TRBJ2-4; D may be TRBD1 or TRBD2 (6 bases each). Germline assignment: CDR1 MNHEY and CDR2 SVGAGI. With 7 bases removed from V and 13 bases from J, the gap between germline ends came to 23 bases. The CDR3 spans 14 residues. The CDR3 protein is CASTPGSGRGEQYF. The DNA of the CDR3 is TGTGCCAGCACCCCGGGCTCCGGAAGGGGGGAGCAGTACTTC.

This clonotype appeared a few times. The CDR3 DNA sequence: TGTGCCAGCAGCCACTTGGGCTACGAGCAGTACTTC. The encoded protein is CASSHLGYEQYF. This chain links TRBV3-1 with TRBJ2-7; D remains unclear. The CDR3 totals 12 residues. Per the germline V gene, CDR1 is LGHDT and CDR2 is YNNKEL (reference sequence). V dropped 3 bases and J dropped 3 bases, with 6 bases sitting between them.

This rearrangement joins TRBV12-3 or TRBV12-4 to TRBJ1-6, with D perhaps TRBD1 (5 bases). V shed 5 bases and J shed 12 bases, with 14 bases lying between them. The CDR3 is 13 residues long. Here the CDR3 reads CASSPSQGRPLHF. The CDR3 region has the DNA TGTGCCAGCAGTCCAAGTCAGGGAAGACCCCTCCACTTT.

The chain has TRBV11-2 and TRBJ2-5; TRBD2 is a possible D gene (6 bases). Deletions cut 1 base from V and 0 bases from J, with 12 bases between. The CDR3 length is 16 residues. Germline assignment: CDR1 SGHAT and CDR2 FQNNGV. DNA of the CDR3: TGTGCCAGCAGCTTAGCCGGCGGGAAAGACCAAGAGACCCAGTACTTC. This codes for CASSLAGGKDQETQYF.

The CDR3 DNA reads as TGCAGCGTTGGGCCGAGACAGGGAGGCAACGAGCAGTACTTC. Protein: CSVGPRQGGNEQYF. The chain recombines TRBV29-1 with TRBJ2-7; D is perhaps TRBD1 (7 bases). The CDR3 covers 14 residues. Trimming took off 4 bases at V and 5 bases at J, with 18 bases between the two ends. Germline values: CDR1 SQVTM, CDR2 ANQGSEA.

This clonotype has at least ten counts. The chain uses TRBV5-1 and TRBJ1-2; D gene unclear. Germline values: CDR1 SGHRS, CDR2 YFSETQ. V lost 5 bases and J 4 bases, leaving 6 bases between the germline ends. The CDR3 covers 11 residues. The CDR3 DNA reads TGCGCCAGCAGGGACGGCTATGGCTACACCTTC. It yields the protein CASRDGYGYTF.

This clonotype was counted many times. V and J are TRBV7-2 and TRBJ2-5; perhaps TRBD1 as D (6 bases). Germline CDR1 SGHTA, CDR2 FQGNSA. Trimming left V 1 base short and J 1 base short, with 16 bases between. The CDR3 contains 17 residues. CDR3 in amino acids: CASSLEYRVDGQETQYF. DNA of the CDR3: TGTGCCAGCAGCTTAGAATACAGGGTGGACGGCCAAGAGACCCAGTACTTC. The whole variable domain, remainder taken from reference TRBV7-2 and TRBJ2-5, is GAGVSQSPSNKVTEKGKDVELRCDPISGHTALYWYRQSLGQGLEFLIYFQGNSAPDKSGLPSDRFSAERTGGSVSTLTIQRTQQEDSAVYLCASSLEYRVDGQETQYFGPGTRLLVL.

The chain couples TRBV19 to TRBJ2-1, with D possibly matching TRBD2 (5 bases). V was shortened by 5 bases and J by 2 bases, with 16 bases between the two germline ends. The CDR3 loop spans 16 amino acids. CDR1 is LNHDA and CDR2 is SQIVND in the germline V gene (reference sequence). DNA for the CDR3: TGTGCCAGTAGTTCCCCGGGCGGAGGCCCCTACAATGAGCAGTTCTTC. Translation: CASSSPGGGPYNEQFF.

In its sample, this clonotype was seen a few times. The V call is TRBV12-3 or TRBV12-4, the J call TRBJ2-1, with D uncertain. Trimming cost V 4 bases and J 6 bases, with 7 bases left between them. The CDR3 has 12 residues. Here the CDR3 DNA reads TGTGCCAGCAGTTCACGTCGCAATGAGCAGTTCTTC. It translates to CASSSRRNEQFF.

The chain links TRBV20-1 to TRBJ2-7; 8 bases match TRBD1. Germline V gene data show CDR1 as DFQATT and CDR2 as SNEGSKA (reference sequence). The CDR3 consists of 11 residues. CDR3 DNA sequence: TGCGGTGGACAGGGAGGAAACGAGCAGTACTTC. Translated: CGGQGGNEQYF.

This clonotype was observed a few times. The chain carries TRBV29-1 and TRBJ2-7; 8 nucleotides line up with TRBD2. V lost 5 bases, J lost 7 bases, and 13 bases stayed unmatched. This CDR3 is 14 amino acids long. Per the germline V gene, CDR1 is SQVTM and CDR2 is ANQGSEA. CDR3 sequence (DNA): TGCAGCGTTCCTCTAGCGGGCAGCAGGAGGGAGCAGTACTTC. Translating gives CSVPLAGSRREQYF.

The chain links TRBV7-9 to TRBJ1-1, with D unresolved. Trimming pared 2 bases from V and 8 bases from J, leaving 12 bases between. CDR1 and CDR2 (germline): SEHNR, FQNEAQ (reference sequence). CDR3 size: 13 residues. The CDR3: CASSLRAEQEAFF. DNA for the CDR3: TGTGCCAGCAGCTTACGGGCGGAGCAAGAAGCTTTCTTT.

The chain couples TRBV6-5 to TRBJ2-3; D ambiguous. CDR3 length: 15 amino acids. CDR1 is MNHEY, CDR2 SVGAGI, per germline. The ends were cut back, 2 bases at V and 0 bases at J, with 9 bases in the middle. This CDR3 reads CASSYTTSSTDTQYF. DNA of the CDR3: TGTGCCAGCAGTTACACAACTTCAAGCACAGATACGCAGTATTTT.

This chain connects TRBV20-1 to TRBJ2-1, with a possible D match to TRBD2 (6 bases). Germline V gene data show CDR1 as DFQATT and CDR2 as SNEGSKA (reference sequence). The CDR3 length is 15 residues. Between the trimmed V and J ends, which lost 6 bases and 1 base, there was a span of 16 bases. CDR3 sequence (DNA): TGCAGTGCAAAAGGTGGCGGGAAGTCCTACAATGAGCAGTTCTTC. This sequence encodes CSAKGGGKSYNEQFF.

This clonotype was observed many times. The CDR3 sequence is CATSALKSGANVLTF. The DNA for the CDR3 is TGTGCCACCAGTGCCCTGAAATCTGGGGCCAACGTCCTGACTTTC. The V gene is TRBV24-1, the J gene TRBJ2-6; no reliable D call. The CDR3 spans 15 residues. CDR1 and CDR2 (germline): KGHDR, SFDVKD. V gave up 5 bases and J gave up 1 base, with 8 bases separating them.

The J gene is TRBJ1-2, the V gene TRBV30, with TRBD1 identical over 7 bases. The V gene's germline CDR1 is GTSNPN and CDR2 SVGIG (reference sequence). Germline trimming cut 0 bases from V and 4 bases from J; bases unmatched to any gene: 11. The CDR3 has 16 amino acids. CDR3 nucleotide sequence: TGTGCCTGGAGTGTGAATACAGGGGCTCGGGGCTATGGCTACACCTTC. Translation gives CAWSVNTGARGYGYTF.

The J gene is TRBJ1-1, the V gene TRBV6-2 or TRBV6-3; D ambiguous. Per germline, CDR1 MNHEY and CDR2 SVGEGT. This CDR3 has 14 amino acids. With 6 bases removed from V and 1 base from J, the gap between germline ends came to 12 bases. The CDR3 reads CASRPTRGNTEAFF. In nucleotides, the CDR3 is TGTGCCAGCAGGCCAACACGGGGGAACACTGAAGCTTTCTTT.

The V and J genes are TRBV13 and TRBJ1-1, with TRBD1 identical over 7 bases. CDR1 and CDR2 (germline): PRHDT, FYEKMQ (reference sequence). CDR3 length: 16 residues. Germline trimming cut 6 bases from V and 3 bases from J; bases unmatched to any gene: 13. The DNA of the CDR3 is TGTGCCAGCAGTCTTCGGCCAGGGGGTTCTTACACTGAAGCTTTCTTT. The encoded protein is CASSLRPGGSYTEAFF.

The V call is TRBV20-1, the J call TRBJ2-4; the match to TRBD2 covers 12 bases. Germline V CDR1 and CDR2: DFQATT, SNEGSKA (reference sequence). The CDR3 runs 13 residues. The J segment lost 6 bases and the V segment lost 6 bases, leaving 3 bases of the junction unmatched. CDR3 protein: CSAQLAGGNIQYF. DNA for the CDR3: TGCAGTGCCCAACTAGCGGGAGGAAACATTCAGTACTTC.

In this sample, this clonotype turned up once. This chain joins TRBV20-1 and TRBJ1-2; maybe TRBD1 (6 bases). Between the trimmed V and J ends, which lost 0 bases and 8 bases, there was a span of 7 bases. The germline CDR1 and CDR2 sequences are DFQATT and SNEGSKA (reference sequence). CDR3 length: 11 amino acids. The CDR3 coding sequence is TGCAGTGCTAGAGACAGGGGCGGCTACACCTTC. Residues: CSARDRGGYTF.

The V gene is TRBV20-1, the J gene TRBJ1-2; TRBD1 agrees at 7 bases. Germline trimming cut 2 bases from V and 7 bases from J; bases unmatched to any gene: 4. Germline V lookup: CDR1 DFQATT, CDR2 SNEGSKA (reference sequence). The CDR3 is made up of 12 amino acids. CDR3 nucleotides: TGCAGTGCTAGAACAGGGGACGGTGGCTACACCTTC. Translation: CSARTGDGGYTF.

The chain recombines TRBV11-2 with TRBJ2-1; D gene uncertain. Trimming took 5 bases from V and 8 from J, leaving 7 bases between them. The V gene's germline CDR1 is SGHAT and CDR2 FQNNGV. The CDR3 sequence is 11 residues long. The CDR3 loop is CASSPVYEQFF. In nucleotides, the CDR3 is TGTGCCAGCAGCCCTGTATATGAGCAGTTCTTC.

This clonotype occurred a few times. The gene calls are TRBV11-2 and TRBJ2-3, with D possibly being TRBD2 (7 bases). This CDR3 region has 15 residues. Trimming shortened V by 4 bases and J by 14 bases, and 25 bases separated the two germline ends. Germline-derived CDR1 and CDR2 are SGHAT and FQNNGV. CDR3 bases: TGTGCCAGCAGCTCATCTTCCACTAGGGGGGGAGACGCGTATTTT. It translates to CASSSSSTRGGDAYF.

This clonotype was observed a handful of times. Its ends do not fully match the called genes, so a read error is possible. CDR3 residues: CTSSHHGTGQETQYF. The CDR3 bases are TGTACCAGCAGCCATCACGGGACAGGACAAGAGACCCAGTACTTC. The rearrangement links TRBV3-1 to TRBJ2-5, with 8 bases matching TRBD1. From germline, CDR1 is LGHDT and CDR2 YNNKEL (reference sequence). This CDR3 is built from 15 residues.

The CDR3 spells CASSPAGNPYEQYF. In nucleotides, the CDR3 is TGTGCCAGCTCACCAGCCGGGAACCCCTACGAGCAGTACTTC. The chain joins TRBV18 to TRBJ2-7; D might be TRBD2 (5 bases). Germline lookup yields CDR1 KGHSH and CDR2 LQKENI. The germline V and J ends were trimmed by 2 bases and 2 bases, with 10 bases remaining between them. CDR3 length: 14 residues.

The genes are TRBV12-3 or TRBV12-4 and TRBJ1-5; a possible D gene is TRBD1 (5 bases). V lost 7 bases, J lost 3 bases, and 13 bases lay in between. The CDR3 sequence is 14 residues long. This CDR3 reads CASTLTVTNQPQHF. CDR3 bases: TGTGCCAGCACCCTGACAGTCACCAATCAGCCCCAGCATTTT.